The clone carrying this T cell receptor beta chain has at least ten counts. The time point was: pretreatment peripheral blood. Trimming removed 6 bases from V and 4 bases from J, with 7 bases in between. Germline assignment: CDR1 MNHEY and CDR2 SVGAGI. The CDR3 consists of 12 residues. TCRdb's copy holds only in-frame clones and misses some; the assay was immunoSEQ multiplex PCR. The sample has tens of thousands of clones, more than 65% seen once; the top ten hold over 9.5%. This record belongs to a study of PD-L1 blockade in urothelial cancer. Study background: A median blood sample held 141,255 T cells and about 83,000 unique TCRs.

This TCR was sampled from a man in his 70s with urothelial cancer. The material sequenced was PBMCs, taken around atezolizumab (anti-PD-L1) treatment. The rearrangement uses TRBV6-5 and TRBJ2-1; D gene uncertain. DNA of the CDR3: TGTGCCAGCAGACCGACATACAATGAGCAGTTCTTC. Translation: CASRPTYNEQFF.